Shown below are 25 T cell receptor beta chains from a single sample sequenced in a study of control samples from healthy donors and cancer patients. Assay used: immunoSEQ multiplex PCR; TCRdb lists only in-frame clones, some missing. The top ten clones hold around 8.5% of a sample with about 160,000 clones, about 94% of them seen once. The sample was blood. These receptor sequences come from a woman aged 40 to 50 in good health.

In this sample, this clone turned up once. This sequence joins TRBV5-4 and TRBJ1-1, with TRBD1 as a possible D gene (5 bases). CDR3 length: 16 amino acids. The V gene's germline CDR1 is SGHNT and CDR2 YYREEE (reference sequence). V lost 0 bases, J lost 5 bases, and 17 bases lay in between. CDR3 DNA: TGTGCCAGCAGCTTGGATAAGGGAGGGAGGGGAACTGAAGCTTTCTTT. It yields the protein CASSLDKGGRGTEAFF.

Points on this clone: The junction differs from germline at one of its ends, possibly a read error. J is TRBJ1-2 and V is TRBV5-4, with D hard to call. Germline V CDR1 and CDR2: SGHNT, YYREEE (reference sequence). This CDR3 contains 13 residues. The CDR3, as DNA: TGTGCCGGCAGTTCGGACCGGGCGGGGGGCTACACCTTC. Protein sequence: CAGSSDRAGGYTF.

To note about this clone: At one boundary the junction diverges from the germline segment, which might be a read error. This CDR3 reads CASSSPGQFNEELFF. CDR3 coding DNA: TGTGCCAGCAGCTCGCCGGGACAGTTTAATGAAGAACTGTTTTTT. This chain connects TRBV7-9 to TRBJ1-4, with 7 bases fitting TRBD1. Per germline, CDR1 SEHNR and CDR2 FQNEAQ (reference sequence). This CDR3 contains 15 residues.

The genes are TRBV4-3 and TRBJ1-3, with D uncertain. Trimming stripped 0 bases from V and 0 bases from J, with 12 bases between. Germline V gene sequence: CDR1 LGHNA, CDR2 YSLEER. CDR3 length: 17 residues. Here the CDR3 DNA reads TGCGCCAGCAGCCAAGACCCGCCCGGAAACTCTGGAAACACCATATATTTT. Encoded protein: CASSQDPPGNSGNTIYF.

V gene TRBV9 combines with J gene TRBJ2-3, with D hard to call. The germline gives CDR1 SGDLS, CDR2 YYNGEE. V shed 3 bases and J shed 1 base, with 9 bases lying between them. The CDR3 has 14 amino acids. DNA for the CDR3: TGTGCCAGCAGCGGTAGAGAGCGCACAGATACGCAGTATTTT. It yields the protein CASSGRERTDTQYF.

This chain uses TRBV15 with TRBJ1-2; D may be TRBD1 (6 bases). V gave up 3 bases and J gave up 8 bases, with 10 bases separating them. The V gene's germline CDR1 is LNHNV and CDR2 YYDKDF (reference sequence). There are 12 residues in the CDR3. The CDR3 DNA follows: TGTGCCACCAGCAGCAACAGGGTAGGCTACACCTTC. Its protein is CATSSNRVGYTF.

The V and J genes are TRBV12-5 and TRBJ1-5; D remains unclear. Germline loops: CDR1 LGHNT, CDR2 FRNRAP. Trimming left V 6 bases short and J 6 bases short, with 15 bases between. The CDR3 spans 14 residues. This chain's CDR3 is CASGPPRMGQPQHF. Here the CDR3 DNA reads TGTGCTAGTGGCCCCCCGCGGATGGGTCAGCCCCAGCATTTT. Based on the CDR3 plus reference TRBV12-5 and TRBJ1-5, the full variable domain is DARVTQTPRHKVTEMGQEVTMRCQPILGHNTVFWYRQTMMQGLELLAYFRNRAPLDDSGMPKDRFSAEMPDATLATLKIQPSEPRDSAVYFCASGPPRMGQPQHFGDGTRLSIL.

V usage is TRBV13 and J usage is TRBJ1-4, with TRBD1 matching 7 bases. V dropped 4 bases and J dropped 8; count of bases not matched to a gene: 16. In germline, CDR1 is PRHDT, CDR2 FYEKMQ (reference sequence). This CDR3 is built from 17 residues. DNA for the CDR3: TGTGCCAGCAGCTCTTTCCGACTAAACAGGGGAGAAGAAAAACTGTTTTTT. It codes for CASSSFRLNRGEEKLFF.

The chain couples TRBV27 to TRBJ1-5; 8 bases are a match to TRBD1. Germline V gene lookup returns CDR1 MNHEY and CDR2 SMNVEV (reference sequence). V lost 6 bases to trimming and J lost 2 bases; unmatched junction nucleotides: 9. This CDR3 is 16 amino acids long. CDR3 DNA sequence: TGTGCCAGCAGCTCCCAGGGGGCGCTTGGCAATCAGCCCCAGCATTTT. It codes for CASSSQGALGNQPQHF.

CDR3 bases: TGCGCCAGCAGTGTGGGACTGGATAACAATGAGCAGTTCTTC. It codes for CASSVGLDNNEQFF. The V call is TRBV10-2, the J call TRBJ2-1; a weak D match, TRBD2 (6 bases). CDR1 and CDR2 from the germline V gene are WSHSY and SAAADI. The V and J ends lost 4 bases and 5 bases respectively, with 12 bases between them. The CDR3 extends over 14 amino acids.

This chain connects TRBV14 to TRBJ1-1; possibly TRBD1 for D (6 bases). Germline V gene data show CDR1 as SGHDN and CDR2 as FVKESK. The CDR3 has 13 amino acids. V lost 2 bases and J 10 bases, leaving 14 bases between the germline ends. In DNA form, the CDR3 reads TGTGCCAGCAGCCAATTCTATGAAGGGGGAGCTTTCTTT. It specifies CASSQFYEGGAFF. Full variable domain (remainder filled in from reference TRBV14 and TRBJ1-1): EAGVTQFPSHSVIEKGQTVTLRCDPISGHDNLYWYRRVMGKEIKFLLHFVKESKQDESGMPNNRFLAERTGGTYSTLKVQPAELEDSGVYFCASSQFYEGGAFFGQGTRLTVV.

This rearrangement joins TRBV9 to TRBJ2-5; possibly TRBD2 for D (6 bases). Germline CDR1 is SGDLS and CDR2 is YYNGEE. The CDR3 runs to 14 residues. Between the trimmed V and J ends, which lost 5 bases and 5 bases, there was a span of 16 bases. The CDR3 loop is CASRAGTAGETQYF. Here the CDR3 DNA reads TGTGCCAGCAGGGCCGGGACCGCGGGGGAGACCCAGTACTTC.

The rearrangement uses TRBV5-1 and TRBJ2-6; tentatively, D is TRBD2 (7 bases). In germline, CDR1 is SGHRS, CDR2 YFSETQ. Trimming cost V 1 base and J 0 bases, with 14 bases left between them. The CDR3 extends over 18 amino acids. The CDR3 is CASSLFGGGGSGANVLTF. CDR3 nucleotides: TGCGCCAGCAGCTTGTTTGGCGGGGGCGGCTCTGGGGCCAACGTCCTGACTTTC.

The V gene is TRBV29-1, the J gene TRBJ1-2; no clear D gene. Germline CDR1 and CDR2: SQVTM and ANQGSEA. The CDR3 covers 13 residues. V was trimmed by 6 bases and J by 2 bases, leaving 13 bases between them. Written as DNA, the CDR3 is TGCAGCGTGGACCGGGAAATCAACTATGGCTACACCTTC. This translates into CSVDREINYGYTF.

This clone was seen just once. CDR3 residues: CASSSWGGTSNTEAFF. The CDR3, as DNA: TGTGCCAGCAGCTCTTGGGGGGGAACGTCGAACACTGAAGCTTTCTTT. This chain uses TRBV11-2 with TRBJ1-1; tentatively, D is TRBD1 (5 bases). This CDR3 has 16 residues. The germline V gene encodes CDR1 SGHAT and CDR2 FQNNGV. Trimming took off 4 bases at V and 1 base at J, with 16 bases between the two ends.

The rearrangement joins TRBV5-1 to TRBJ2-1, with D unresolved. V lost 5 bases, J lost 3 bases, and 3 bases lay in between. Looked up from germline, CDR1 is SGHRS and CDR2 is YFSETQ. The CDR3 sequence is 11 residues long. In DNA form, the CDR3 reads TGCGCCAGCAGTTACTACAATGAGCAGTTCTTC. It yields the protein CASSYYNEQFF.

This chain joins TRBV6-6 and TRBJ1-4; a weak D match, TRBD1 (5 bases). This CDR3 region has 13 residues. Germline V lookup: CDR1 MNHNY, CDR2 SVGAGI (reference sequence). Trimming took off 10 bases at V and 7 bases at J, with 16 bases between the two ends. The CDR3 sequence: CATRGWGREKLFF. The CDR3 DNA reads TGTGCCACCCGAGGTTGGGGCCGTGAAAAACTGTTTTTT.

This clone was seen a handful of times. The chain joins TRBV4-3 to TRBJ1-4; D not resolved. Germline CDR1 is LGHNA and CDR2 is YSLEER. V lost 0 bases to trimming and J lost 8 bases, with 13 bases between them. There are 15 residues in the CDR3. Written as DNA, the CDR3 is TGCGCCAGCAGCCAAGAGGCTCAGGCTTACGAAAAACTGTTTTTT. The encoded protein is CASSQEAQAYEKLFF.

For the CDR3, the DNA is TGTGCCAGCAGCTTACGCGACCAGGGATTTGGAAACACCATATATTTT. It translates to CASSLRDQGFGNTIYF. J is TRBJ1-3 and V is TRBV7-3, with D tentatively TRBD1 (5 bases). CDR1 is SGHTA and CDR2 is FQGTGA in the germline V gene. Trimming pared 2 bases from V and 3 bases from J, leaving 14 bases between. The CDR3 is 16 amino acids. Filled out from reference TRBV7-3 and TRBJ1-3, the complete variable domain reads GAGVSQTPSNKVTEKGKYVELRCDPISGHTALYWYRQSLGQGPEFLIYFQGTGAADDSGLPNDRFFAVRPEGSVSTLKIQRTERGDSAVYLCASSLRDQGFGNTIYFGEGSWLTVV.

V and J are TRBV9 and TRBJ1-4; D perhaps matches TRBD1 (5 bases). The CDR3 is 14 amino acids. The ends were cut back, 3 bases at V and 5 bases at J, with 11 bases in the middle. Germline loops: CDR1 SGDLS, CDR2 YYNGEE. The CDR3 spells CASSARGPNEKLFF. The CDR3 DNA sequence: TGTGCCAGCAGCGCGCGGGGCCCCAATGAAAAACTGTTTTTT.

The chain combines TRBV27 with TRBJ1-2; D unclear. The CDR3 loop spans 14 amino acids. CDR1 and CDR2 (germline): MNHEY, SMNVEV (reference sequence). Trimming left V 2 bases short and J 7 bases short, with 14 bases between. CDR3 region: CASSLIGPVSGYTF. The CDR3, as DNA: TGTGCCAGCAGTTTAATTGGGCCGGTGAGTGGCTACACCTTC.

The chain is built from TRBV4-1 and TRBJ1-5; D not certain. Germline CDR1 MGHRA, CDR2 YSYEKL. This CDR3 region has 13 residues. The germline V and J ends were trimmed by 5 bases and 6 bases, with 11 bases remaining between them. This CDR3 reads CASSSTSSQPQHF. The CDR3, as DNA: TGCGCCAGCAGCTCGACCAGTTCTCAGCCCCAGCATTTT.

Written as DNA, the CDR3 is TGTGCCATCTCCTACACAGGGGGCTACACTGAAGCTTTCTTT. Amino acids: CAISYTGGYTEAFF. The J gene is TRBJ1-1, the V gene TRBV10-3; TRBD1 matches 9 bases. The ends lost 8 bases at V and 3 bases at J; junction bases unmatched: 7. The CDR3 is 14 amino acids. Germline loops: CDR1 ENHRY, CDR2 SYGVKD.

This clone has a single count. The chain has TRBV4-1 and TRBJ2-2; tentatively, D is TRBD2 (6 bases). This CDR3 is 16 amino acids long. Germline CDR1 reads MGHRA; CDR2 reads YSYEKL. The germline V and J ends were trimmed by 3 bases and 5 bases, with 16 bases remaining between them. CDR3 DNA sequence: TGCGCCAGCAGCCAGACCGGGAGCGCCGGGACCGGGGAGCTGTTTTTT. It encodes CASSQTGSAGTGELFF.

V is TRBV2 and J is TRBJ1-5, with a weak D call TRBD1 (5 bases). V was pared by 6 bases and J by 4 bases, with 10 bases between. The germline CDR1 and CDR2 sequences are SNHLY and FYNNEI. The CDR3 runs 13 residues. The CDR3 region is CASRQQVNQPQHF. The DNA for the CDR3 is TGTGCCAGCAGGCAACAGGTGAATCAGCCCCAGCATTTT.